The present entry profiles one TCR beta chain with its context. As yet, its antigen is unknown. The assay was immunoSEQ multiplex PCR, and TCRdb's table has in-frame clones only and misses some. Of just under 65,000 clones listed, approximately 88% are singletons. CDR1 and CDR2 from the germline V gene are LNHNV and YYDKDF (reference sequence). The CDR3 runs to 16 residues. The ends lost 5 bases at V and 0 bases at J; junction bases unmatched: 6. The starting material, graft tissue, was processed to release intraepithelial and lamina propria lymphocytes. This sample is part of a study of graft-versus-host responses after intestinal transplantation. The overall study: All of the recipients had induction that used anti-thymocyte globulin, then tacrolimus and steroids for about 3 years.

Overall study results and limits: Allografts from individuals with graft-donor T cell macrochimerism displayed high graft-versus-host to host-versus-graft clonal ratios.

Sequences were derived from ileum tissue, sampled around 350 days after transplant. J is TRBJ2-7 and V is TRBV15; TRBD2 matches 11 bases. The sequence came from a human patient who received an intestinal transplant, so some T cells may come from the graft donor. CDR3 in amino acids: CATSAPGTSGSYEQYF. The DNA of the CDR3 is TGTGCCACCAGCGCTCCCGGGACTAGCGGCTCCTACGAGCAGTACTTC.